This is a list of T cell receptor beta chains from one sample in a study of blood T cell repertoires in COVID-19. Sequencing used immunoSEQ multiplex PCR; TCRdb keeps in-frame clones, though not all of them. The sample consists of a few hundred thousand clones, roughly 86% of them appearing once. Sequencing was performed on peripheral blood. The receptors shown here come from a human donor in a cohort sampled during active COVID-19. The CDR3 runs from the conserved cysteine through the conserved F or W. Fields, in order: J gene, V gene, D gene, clone size, CDR3 DNA, CDR3 protein. A D gene is named only where the DNA matches it firmly. Clone size is stated in some rows and not others, as once, few, many or a class when expanded.

TRBJ1-1 | TRBV4-2 | TRBD1 | NA | TGTGCCAGCAGCCCCCCTTCGGACAGGGCGGACACTGAAGCTTTCTTT | CASSPPSDRADTEAFF
TRBJ1-6 | TRBV5-1 | NA | NA | TGCGCCAGCAGCTTGGTAGCGGGAGGACAGAATTCACCCCTCCACTTT | CASSLVAGGQNSPLHF
TRBJ2-7 | TRBV11-3 | NA | NA | TGTGCCAGCAGCCGTAGGGCCGGAGGGGACTACGAGCAGTACTTC | CASSRRAGGDYEQYF
TRBJ1-5 | TRBV27 | TRBD1 | NA | TGTGCCAGCGACAACGGGACAGACTATAGCAATCAGCCCCAGCATTTT | CASDNGTDYSNQPQHF
TRBJ2-1 | TRBV18 | TRBD2 | NA | TGTGCCAGCTCCCTTCTAGCGGGAGGAAGCAGTATTGAGCAGTTCTTC | CASSLLAGGSSIEQFF
TRBJ1-5 | TRBV27 | TRBD1 | NA | TGTGCCAGCAGGGCGGACAAGACAGGGAGTAGCAATCAGCCCCAGCATTTT | CASRADKTGSSNQPQHF
TRBJ1-2 | TRBV7-9 | NA | many | TGTGCCAGCAGCTTAACCCCACTGGGGGCCAGCTATGGCTACACCTTC | CASSLTPLGASYGYTF
TRBJ1-6 | TRBV6-6 | TRBD1 | NA | TGTGCCAGCAGTCCCCGACGGGGGTCTATCGACAGGGGTCTTGGTAATTCACCCCTCCACTTT | CASSPRRGSIDRGLGNSPLHF
TRBJ1-1 | TRBV6-5 | TRBD1 | NA | TGTGCCAGCAGGGAGGGACAGACGAACACTGAAGCTTTCTTT | CASREGQTNTEAFF
TRBJ2-1 | TRBV12-3/TRBV12-4 | NA | once | TGTGCCAGCAGTCCCGACAGGACCCCACAGTTCTTC | CASSPDRTPQFF
TRBJ2-1 | TRBV4-1 | TRBD1 | NA | TGCGCCAGCAGCTACCTGGGGGGACAGGGGAGAGACAATGAGCAGTTCTTC | CASSYLGGQGRDNEQFF
TRBJ1-3 | TRBV2 | NA | once | TGTGCCAGCAGCCGGGACCGACCAGGGGTACATGGAAACACCATATATTTT | CASSRDRPGVHGNTIYF
TRBJ2-5 | TRBV5-1 | TRBD2 | NA | TGCGCCAGCAGCTCTAGCGGGGGGGCTTTCAAGGCCCAGTACTTC | CASSSSGGAFKAQYF
TRBJ2-3 | TRBV7-2 | TRBD2 | NA | TGTGCCAGCAGCTTATCCCCTAGCGGGGGGATAGATACGCAGTATTTT | CASSLSPSGGIDTQYF
TRBJ1-3 | TRBV7-6 | TRBD1 | NA | TGTGCCAGCAGCTCAACCCCAGGGGGAGCTGGAAACACCATATATTTT | CASSSTPGGAGNTIYF
TRBJ1-2 | TRBV5-4 | TRBD1 | NA | TGTGCCAGCAGCTTGCCCCCCGCCGGGACAGGGTTATCTCTCGATGGCTACACCTTC | CASSLPPAGTGLSLDGYTF
TRBJ1-6 | TRBV5-6 | NA | NA | TGTGCCAGCAGCCTGGTAGGCGGGGGCTCCTATAATTCACCCCTCCACTTT | CASSLVGGGSYNSPLHF
TRBJ2-3 | TRBV18 | TRBD1 | NA | TGTGCCAGCTCACCAATGTATAGGACAGGGGGCACAGATACGCAGTATTTT | CASSPMYRTGGTDTQYF
TRBJ2-3 | TRBV9 | TRBD2 | NA | TGTGCCAGCACCCCCGGGACTAGCGGGGGGAGCACAGATACGCAGTATTTT | CASTPGTSGGSTDTQYF
TRBJ2-2 | TRBV25-1 | NA | NA | TGTGCCAGCACTAACACCGGGGAGCTGTTTTTT | CASTNTGELFF
TRBJ2-5 | TRBV2 | NA | NA | TGTGCCGTCCCGGGTGAAGACCAAGAGACCCAGTACTTC | CAVPGEDQETQYF
TRBJ2-2 | TRBV11-3 | TRBD1 | NA | TGTGCCAGCAGCTTTCGACAGGGAACGGGCGGGGAGCTGTTTTTT | CASSFRQGTGGELFF
TRBJ2-7 | TRBV18 | TRBD2 | NA | TGTGCCAGCTCAGGGACTAGCTCCTACGAGCAGTACTTC | CASSGTSSYEQYF
TRBJ1-5 | TRBV30 | NA | NA | TGTGCCTGGGGACTTCTGGGGCAGGGGAGCAAGCCCCAGCATTTT | CAWGLLGQGSKPQHF
TRBJ1-4 | TRBV30 | NA | NA | TGTGCCACGACCCGACTGAGCATGGGGGGGAAACTGTTTTTT | CATTRLSMGGKLFF
TRBJ1-1 | TRBV5-1 | NA | NA | TGCGCCAGCAGCGCCCCCAGGGGCGTACCGAACACTGAAGCTTTCTTT | CASSAPRGVPNTEAFF
TRBJ2-1 | TRBV24-1 | NA | NA | TGTGCCACCAGTGATCTGCTAGAAAATGAGCAGTTCTTC | CATSDLLENEQFF
TRBJ2-2 | TRBV7-3 | TRBD1 | NA | TGTGCCAGCTCAGGGGGCGCGCACACCGGGGAGCTGTTTTTT | CASSGGAHTGELFF
TRBJ2-3 | TRBV2 | NA | NA | TGTGCCAGCAGAACAGACCCAGATACGCAGTATTTT | CASRTDPDTQYF
TRBJ1-6 | TRBV19 | TRBD1 | few | TGTGCCAGTAGTATAGCAGGGGGCAATTCACCCCTCCACTTT | CASSIAGGNSPLHF
TRBJ1-2 | TRBV6-6 | NA | NA | TGTGCCAGCAGTTACCCGGGGGGGGCTTGGGCTGGTGGCTACACCTTC | CASSYPGGAWAGGYTF
TRBJ2-7 | TRBV6-5 | TRBD1 | once | TGTGCCAGCAGTCCAACCGGGACAGGGGGACACGAGCAGTACTTC | CASSPTGTGGHEQYF
TRBJ1-2 | TRBV9 | NA | NA | TGTGCCAGCAGCTACGGGGGGGCTCAAGGCTACACCTTC | CASSYGGAQGYTF
TRBJ2-3 | TRBV12-3/TRBV12-4 | NA | NA | TGTGCCAGCAGTTTTACACGAGATACGCAGTATTTT | CASSFTRDTQYF
TRBJ2-7 | TRBV27 | TRBD1 | NA | TGTGCCAGCAGTTCCCGGACAGGGTACGAGCAGTACTTC | CASSSRTGYEQYF
TRBJ2-7 | TRBV3-1/TRBV3-2 | TRBD2 | NA | TGTGCCAGCAGACGGACGAGCGGGAAGAGCTCCTACGAGCAGTACTTC | CASRRTSGKSSYEQYF
TRBJ1-6 | TRBV18 | TRBD1 | NA | TGTGCCAGCTCACCGGACACAGGGGGCTCGGGTTCACCCCTCCACTTT | CASSPDTGGSGSPLHF
TRBJ2-1 | TRBV5-1 | TRBD2 | NA | TGCGCCAGCAGCCCGGGACTAGCGGGGGGGGATGAGCAGTTCTTC | CASSPGLAGGDEQFF
TRBJ2-1 | TRBV4-2 | TRBD2 | NA | TGTGCCAGCAGCCCACCTGGAGAAGTAGCGGGAGTTGCGAGAGGGCAGTTCTTC | CASSPPGEVAGVARGQFF
TRBJ2-3 | TRBV9 | TRBD2 | NA | TGTGCCAGCAGCGTTACGGGACTAGCAGATACGCAGTATTTT | CASSVTGLADTQYF
TRBJ1-6 | TRBV20-1 | NA | NA | TGCAGTGCTAGTTTCCGGGGTGGTTCACCCCTCCACTTT | CSASFRGGSPLHF
TRBJ1-5 | TRBV5-1 | NA | NA | TGCGCCAGCAGCTTGGACGGGTCTCAGCCCCAGCATTTT | CASSLDGSQPQHF
TRBJ2-3 | TRBV5-4 | NA | NA | TGTGCCAGCAGCCGACAGACAGATACGCAGTATTTT | CASSRQTDTQYF
TRBJ2-2 | TRBV19 | NA | NA | TGTGCCAGTAGTAGGGTTTGGGCACCAAACACCGGGGAGCTGTTTTTT | CASSRVWAPNTGELFF
TRBJ2-5 | TRBV2 | TRBD2 | NA | TGTGCCAGCAGGAGGACTAGCGGGGGAAGAGAGACCCAGTACTTC | CASRRTSGGRETQYF
TRBJ2-5 | TRBV5-1 | TRBD2 | NA | TGCGCCAGCAGCTTGGCGGGGGGGCGTCGAGAGACCCAGTACTTC | CASSLAGGRRETQYF
TRBJ2-5 | TRBV12-3/TRBV12-4 | NA | NA | TGTGCCAGCAGATCTGCGGGGGAGACCCAGTACTTC | CASRSAGETQYF
TRBJ1-2 | TRBV6-1 | NA | NA | TGTGCCAGCAGTGAAGAAGGGAGGGGGGGCTATGGCTACACCTTC | CASSEEGRGGYGYTF